This TCR beta chain was captured in a study of T-cell memory formation after mild COVID-19. As for the study in general: The two donors had largely donor-specific TCR clusters.

Regarding the study as a whole: CD8+ contracting clones occupied EMRA, while CD4+ ones occupied mainly CM and EM. Clones contracting day 15 to 85 were balanced CD4/CD8; later expanders leaned CD4+.

Turning to this clonotype: Its antigen is not identified.

5'RACE primed from the constant segment yielded TCR alpha and TCR beta cDNA libraries bearing sample barcodes and UMIs. In TCRdb, the 5' RACE reads were re-called with MiXCR into one record per CDR3 protein. This table holds about 560,000 distinct CDR3 sequences, 20% to 25% found once. Trimming removed 0 bases from V and 3 bases from J; junction bases left unmatched: 1. The germline CDR1 and CDR2 sequences are SGHKS and YYEKEE (reference sequence). The CDR3 covers 14 residues. The chain carries TRBV5-5 and TRBJ2-7, with 9 bases lining up with TRBD2. The clonotype originates from an adult woman who had mild COVID-19 (a few samples of this study predate the infection). Cell type and time point are not known. Specimen: PBMCs or a T cell subset sorted from them (not recorded which). The CDR3 region is CASSLASGVYEQYF. The CDR3, as DNA: TGTGCCAGCAGCTTGGCTAGCGGGGTCTACGAGCAGTACTTC. The variable domain in full, with the rest retrieved from reference TRBV5-5 and TRBJ2-7, is DAGVTQSPTHLIKTRGQQVTLRCSPISGHKSVSWYQQVLGQGPQFIFQYYEKEERGRGNFPDRFSARQFPNYSSELNVNALLLGDSALYLCASSLASGVYEQYFGPGTRLTVT.